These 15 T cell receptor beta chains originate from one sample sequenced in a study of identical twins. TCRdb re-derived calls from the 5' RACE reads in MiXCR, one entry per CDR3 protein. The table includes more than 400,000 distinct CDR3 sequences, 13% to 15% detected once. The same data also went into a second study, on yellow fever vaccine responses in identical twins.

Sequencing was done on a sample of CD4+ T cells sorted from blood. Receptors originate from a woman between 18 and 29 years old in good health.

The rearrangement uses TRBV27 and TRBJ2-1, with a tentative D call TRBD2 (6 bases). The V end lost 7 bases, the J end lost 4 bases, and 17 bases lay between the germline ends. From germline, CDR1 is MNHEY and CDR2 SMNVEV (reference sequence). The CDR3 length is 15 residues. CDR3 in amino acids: CASTQRLGGYNEQFF. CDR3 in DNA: TGTGCCAGCACCCAGCGTCTGGGAGGATACAATGAGCAGTTCTTC.

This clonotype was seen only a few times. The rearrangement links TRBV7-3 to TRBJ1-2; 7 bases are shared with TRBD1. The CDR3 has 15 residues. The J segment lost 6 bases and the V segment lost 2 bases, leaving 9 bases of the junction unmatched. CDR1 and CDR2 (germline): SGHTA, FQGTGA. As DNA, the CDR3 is TGTGCCAGCAGCTTATCGGCAGGGGGGTTGAATGGCTACACCTTC. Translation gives CASSLSAGGLNGYTF. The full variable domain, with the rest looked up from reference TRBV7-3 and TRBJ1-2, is GAGVSQTPSNKVTEKGKYVELRCDPISGHTALYWYRQSLGQGPEFLIYFQGTGAADDSGLPNDRFFAVRPEGSVSTLKIQRTERGDSAVYLCASSLSAGGLNGYTFGSGTRLTVV.

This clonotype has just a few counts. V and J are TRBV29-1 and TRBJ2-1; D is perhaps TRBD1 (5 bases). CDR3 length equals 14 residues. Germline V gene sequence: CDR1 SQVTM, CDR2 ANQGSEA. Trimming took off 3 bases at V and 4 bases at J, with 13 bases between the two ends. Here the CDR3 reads CSVDGQGLYNEQFF. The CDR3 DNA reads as TGCAGCGTTGACGGCCAGGGCCTTTACAATGAGCAGTTCTTC.

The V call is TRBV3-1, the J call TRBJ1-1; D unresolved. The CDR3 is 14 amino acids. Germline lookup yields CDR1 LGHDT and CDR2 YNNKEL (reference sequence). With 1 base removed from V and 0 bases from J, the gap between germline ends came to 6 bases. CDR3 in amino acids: CASSQAAVNTEAFF. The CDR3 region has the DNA TGTGCCAGCAGCCAAGCGGCGGTGAACACTGAAGCTTTCTTT.

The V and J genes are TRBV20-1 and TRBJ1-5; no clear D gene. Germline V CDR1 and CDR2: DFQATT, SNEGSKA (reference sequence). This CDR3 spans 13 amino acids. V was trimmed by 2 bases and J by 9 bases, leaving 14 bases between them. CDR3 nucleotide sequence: TGCAGTGCTAGAAAGAACAGTGCAGGGCCCCAGCATTTT. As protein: CSARKNSAGPQHF.

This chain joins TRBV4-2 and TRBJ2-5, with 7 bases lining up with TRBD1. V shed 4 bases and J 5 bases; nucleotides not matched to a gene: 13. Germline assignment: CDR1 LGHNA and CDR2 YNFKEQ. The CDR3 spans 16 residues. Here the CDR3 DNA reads TGTGCCAGCAGCCCAAAGGGACAGAAACTTCGGGAGACCCAGTACTTC. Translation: CASSPKGQKLRETQYF.

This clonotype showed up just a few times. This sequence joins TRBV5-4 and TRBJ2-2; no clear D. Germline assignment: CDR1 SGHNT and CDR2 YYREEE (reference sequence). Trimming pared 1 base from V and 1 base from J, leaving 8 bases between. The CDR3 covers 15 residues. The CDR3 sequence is CASSLSAVNTGELFF. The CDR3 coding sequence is TGTGCCAGCAGCTTGTCGGCAGTGAACACCGGGGAGCTGTTTTTT. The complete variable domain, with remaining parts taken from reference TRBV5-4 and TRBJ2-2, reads ETGVTQSPTHLIKTRGQQVTLRCSSQSGHNTVSWYQQALGQGPQFIFQYYREEENGRGNFPPRFSGLQFPNYSSELNVNALELDDSALYLCASSLSAVNTGELFFGEGSRLTVL.

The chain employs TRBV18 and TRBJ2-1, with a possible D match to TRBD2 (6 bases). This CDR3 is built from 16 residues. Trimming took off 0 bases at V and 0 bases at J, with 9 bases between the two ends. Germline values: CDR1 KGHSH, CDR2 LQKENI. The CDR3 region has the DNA TGTGCCAGCTCACCACCCCGGGGGAACTCCTACAATGAGCAGTTCTTC. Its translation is CASSPPRGNSYNEQFF.

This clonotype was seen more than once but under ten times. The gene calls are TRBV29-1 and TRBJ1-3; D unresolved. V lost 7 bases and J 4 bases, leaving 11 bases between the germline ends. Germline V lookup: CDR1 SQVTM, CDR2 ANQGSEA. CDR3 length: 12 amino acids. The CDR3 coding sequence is TGCAGCGCGGGTAATCTAGGAAACACCATATATTTT. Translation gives CSAGNLGNTIYF.

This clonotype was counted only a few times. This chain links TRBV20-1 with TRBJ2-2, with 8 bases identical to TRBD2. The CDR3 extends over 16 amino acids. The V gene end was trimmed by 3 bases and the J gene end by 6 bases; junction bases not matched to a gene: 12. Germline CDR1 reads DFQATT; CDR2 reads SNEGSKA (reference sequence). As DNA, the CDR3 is TGCAGTGCTAGTGGGGTAACGGGAGGGCCATCCGGGGAGCTGTTTTTT. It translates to CSASGVTGGPSGELFF.

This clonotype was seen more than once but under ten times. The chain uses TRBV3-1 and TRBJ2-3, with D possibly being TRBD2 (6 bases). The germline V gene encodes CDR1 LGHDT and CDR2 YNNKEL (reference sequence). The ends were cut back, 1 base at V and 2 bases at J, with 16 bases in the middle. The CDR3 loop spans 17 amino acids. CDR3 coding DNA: TGTGCCAGCAGCCAAGTCTATTCAGCGGGCAACACAGATACGCAGTATTTT. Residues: CASSQVYSAGNTDTQYF.

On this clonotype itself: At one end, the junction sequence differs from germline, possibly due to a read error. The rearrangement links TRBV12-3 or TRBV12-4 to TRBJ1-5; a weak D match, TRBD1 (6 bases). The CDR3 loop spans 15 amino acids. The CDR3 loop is CASSLRTAGGQPLHF. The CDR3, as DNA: TGTGCCAGCAGTTTACGGACAGCGGGCGGTCAGCCCCTGCATTTT.

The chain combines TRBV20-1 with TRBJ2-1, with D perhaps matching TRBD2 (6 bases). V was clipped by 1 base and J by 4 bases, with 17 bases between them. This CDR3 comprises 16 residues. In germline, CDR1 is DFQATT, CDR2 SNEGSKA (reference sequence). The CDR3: CSARARGGLDYNEQFF. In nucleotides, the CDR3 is TGCAGTGCTAGAGCCCGAGGAGGGCTCGATTACAATGAGCAGTTCTTC.

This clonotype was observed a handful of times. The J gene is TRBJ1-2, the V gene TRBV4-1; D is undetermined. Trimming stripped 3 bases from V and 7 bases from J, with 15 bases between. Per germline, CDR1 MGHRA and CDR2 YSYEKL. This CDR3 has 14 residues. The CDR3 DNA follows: TGCGCCAGCAGCCAGGTGGAAGAGGGTCTTGGCTACACCTTC. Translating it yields CASSQVEEGLGYTF.

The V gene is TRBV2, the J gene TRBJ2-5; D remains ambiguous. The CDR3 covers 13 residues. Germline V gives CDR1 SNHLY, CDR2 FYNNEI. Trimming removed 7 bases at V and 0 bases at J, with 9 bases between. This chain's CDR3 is CASKGPNQETQYF. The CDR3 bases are TGTGCCAGCAAAGGGCCCAACCAAGAGACCCAGTACTTC.